These 6 T cell receptor beta chains were sequenced from one sample in a study of blood T cell repertoires in COVID-19. Sequencing was performed with immunoSEQ multiplex PCR; in TCRdb, only in-frame clones are kept and a portion is missing. The profile shows more than 45,000 clones, 83% of them singletons. Sequencing input: peripheral blood. All receptors derive from an elderly man in a cohort sampled during active COVID-19.

This clone was seen a handful of times. The V call is TRBV12-2, the J call TRBJ2-3; the D call of TRBD2 is as the table states it, not checked on the DNA. TRBV12-2 is assigned pseudogene status. The CDR3 totals 16 residues. CDR3 sequence (DNA): TGTGCAAGTCGCCCAAGGGGGGGCGGGGGAACAGATACGCAGTATTTT. Residues: CASRPRGGGGTDTQYF.

The chain links TRBV6-1 to TRBJ2-1; D ambiguous. Germline-derived CDR1 and CDR2 are MNHNS and SASEGT. The CDR3 has 14 amino acids. V was clipped by 0 bases and J by 4 bases, with 7 bases between them. For the CDR3, the DNA is TGTGCCAGCAGTGAAGCTACCACATACAATGAGCAGTTCTTC. It is translated as CASSEATTYNEQFF.

The rearrangement joins TRBV5-1 to TRBJ2-5; 11 bases map to TRBD2. The CDR3 has 17 amino acids. CDR1 is SGHRS and CDR2 is YFSETQ in the germline V gene. The V segment lost 4 bases and the J segment 0 bases; nucleotides outside the gene matches: 8. This CDR3 reads CASSHSRLAGNQETQYF. As DNA, the CDR3 is TGCGCCAGCAGCCACTCAAGACTAGCGGGGAACCAAGAGACCCAGTACTTC. Supplemented by reference TRBV5-1 and TRBJ2-5, the full variable domain reads KAGVTQTPRYLIKTRGQQVTLSCSPISGHRSVSWYQQTPGQGLQFLFEYFSETQRNKGNFPGRFSGRQFSNSRSEMNVSTLELGDSALYLCASSHSRLAGNQETQYFGPGTRLLVL.

This chain uses TRBV5-1 with TRBJ1-2; D possibly corresponds to TRBD1 (5 bases). V lost 8 bases to trimming and J lost 1 base, with 27 bases between them. This CDR3 spans 18 amino acids. CDR1 SGHRS and CDR2 YFSETQ come from the germline V gene. The CDR3 DNA reads as TGCGCCAGTCGGCCCACCGACCTAGACAGCCGTAGTAACTATGGCTACACCTTC. Translated: CASRPTDLDSRSNYGYTF. The full variable domain, with the rest looked up from reference TRBV5-1 and TRBJ1-2, is KAGVTQTPRYLIKTRGQQVTLSCSPISGHRSVSWYQQTPGQGLQFLFEYFSETQRNKGNFPGRFSGRQFSNSRSEMNVSTLELGDSALYLCASRPTDLDSRSNYGYTFGSGTRLTVV.

The rearrangement joins TRBV4-1 to TRBJ1-2; 7 bases line up with TRBD1. The CDR3 runs 13 residues. Losses at the gene ends were 5 bases for V and 3 bases for J; bases not matched to a gene: 3. Per the germline V gene, CDR1 is MGHRA and CDR2 is YSYEKL. As DNA, the CDR3 is TGCGCCAGCAGCGCGCAGGGGGACTATGGCTACACCTTC. This sequence encodes CASSAQGDYGYTF.

This clone was observed a handful of times. This chain uses TRBV5-4 with TRBJ2-2; a possible D gene is TRBD1 (5 bases). The V and J ends lost 2 bases and 0 bases respectively, with 11 bases between them. Germline loops: CDR1 SGHNT, CDR2 YYREEE (reference sequence). CDR3 length: 16 amino acids. CDR3 nucleotides: TGTGCCAGCAGCTTAGTTGGCAGGGCGAACACCGGGGAGCTGTTTTTT. Its translation: CASSLVGRANTGELFF.